These T cell receptor beta chains were read from a single sample in a study of blood T cell repertoires in COVID-19. The repertoire was sequenced with immunoSEQ multiplex PCR; TCRdb's copy has only in-frame clones and lacks some. The sample has 120,000 or so clones, 70% to 90% seen once. Sequenced input: peripheral blood. Receptors were obtained from a woman between 45 and 65 years old with active or convalescent COVID-19. Both conserved end residues are part of each CDR3.

V gene	J gene	CDR3 protein
TRBV9	TRBJ1-1	CASSGRGNLNTEAFF
TRBV2	TRBJ2-5	CAIAGEETQYF
TRBV5-4	TRBJ2-7	CASSSPGTGGYEQYF
TRBV6-5	TRBJ1-6	CASRGQVSPLHF
TRBV7-2	TRBJ2-5	CASSSNGETQYF
TRBV4-1	TRBJ2-6	CASSLSPEGGSGANVLTF
TRBV5-1	TRBJ2-3	CASSLWQRGQGSTDTQYF
TRBV28	TRBJ1-2	CASSPPGQGPGLAYYTF
TRBV4-3	TRBJ2-7	CASSDGQGNEQYF
TRBV28	TRBJ1-1	CASTERPTEAFF
TRBV2	TRBJ2-3	CASRRTSGRQGDTQYF
TRBV6-6	TRBJ2-6	CASSRGQGSSGANVLTF
TRBV29-1	TRBJ2-1	CSVVGLAGIEGEQFF
TRBV28	TRBJ1-3	CASSSWGVKWGNTIYF